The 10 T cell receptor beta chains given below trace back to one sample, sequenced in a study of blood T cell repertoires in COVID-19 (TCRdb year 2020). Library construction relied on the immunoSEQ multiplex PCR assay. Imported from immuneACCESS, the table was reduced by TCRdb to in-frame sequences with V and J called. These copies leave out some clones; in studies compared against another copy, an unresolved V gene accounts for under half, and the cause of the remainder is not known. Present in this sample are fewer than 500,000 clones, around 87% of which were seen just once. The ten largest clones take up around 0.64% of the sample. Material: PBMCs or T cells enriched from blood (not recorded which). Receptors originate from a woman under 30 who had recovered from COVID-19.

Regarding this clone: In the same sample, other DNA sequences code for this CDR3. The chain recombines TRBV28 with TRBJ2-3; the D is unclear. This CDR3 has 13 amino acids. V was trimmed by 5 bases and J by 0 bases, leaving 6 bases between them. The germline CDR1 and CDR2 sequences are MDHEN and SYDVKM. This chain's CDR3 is CASSPPSTDTQYF. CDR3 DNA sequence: TGTGCCAGCAGTCCCCCTAGCACAGATACGCAGTATTTT.

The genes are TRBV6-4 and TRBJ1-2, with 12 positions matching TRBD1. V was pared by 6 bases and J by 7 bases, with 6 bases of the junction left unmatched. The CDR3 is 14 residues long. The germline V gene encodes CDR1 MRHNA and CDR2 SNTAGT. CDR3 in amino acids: CASSPGTGGGGYTF. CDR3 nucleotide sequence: TGTGCCAGCAGCCCAGGGACAGGGGGCGGTGGCTACACCTTC.

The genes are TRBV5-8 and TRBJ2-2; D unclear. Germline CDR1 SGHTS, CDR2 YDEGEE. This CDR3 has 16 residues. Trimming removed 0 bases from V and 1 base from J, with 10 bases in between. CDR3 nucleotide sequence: TGTGCCAGCAGCTTGGTTTTGGCGGAGAACACCGGGGAGCTGTTTTTT. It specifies CASSLVLAENTGELFF.

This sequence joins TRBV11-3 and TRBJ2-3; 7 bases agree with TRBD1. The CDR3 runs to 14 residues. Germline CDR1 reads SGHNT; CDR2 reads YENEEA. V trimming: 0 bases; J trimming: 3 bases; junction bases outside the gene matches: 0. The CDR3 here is CASSLDRGTDTQYF. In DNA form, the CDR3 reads TGTGCCAGCAGCTTAGACAGGGGGACAGATACGCAGTATTTT.

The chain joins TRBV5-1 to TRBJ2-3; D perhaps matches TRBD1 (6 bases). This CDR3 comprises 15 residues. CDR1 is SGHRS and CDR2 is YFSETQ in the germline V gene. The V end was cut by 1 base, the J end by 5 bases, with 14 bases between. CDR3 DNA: TGCGCCAGCAGCTTGAATGTGGGGGCAGAAGATACGCAGTATTTT. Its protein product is CASSLNVGAEDTQYF.

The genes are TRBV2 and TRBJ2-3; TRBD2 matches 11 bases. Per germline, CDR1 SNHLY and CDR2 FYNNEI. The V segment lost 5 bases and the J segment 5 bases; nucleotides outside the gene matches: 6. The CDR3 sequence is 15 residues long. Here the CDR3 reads CASSLAGGSEDTQYF. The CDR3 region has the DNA TGTGCCAGCAGTTTAGCGGGGGGGTCGGAAGATACGCAGTATTTT.

In DNA, the CDR3 is TGTGCCAGCACCGCCAGGGGGGCAGATACGCAGTATTTT. The encoded protein is CASTARGADTQYF. The chain links TRBV7-9 to TRBJ2-3, with TRBD1 as a possible D gene (7 bases). V was pared by 7 bases and J by 4 bases, with 12 bases between. Germline CDR1 SEHNR, CDR2 FQNEAQ (reference sequence). The CDR3 covers 13 residues.

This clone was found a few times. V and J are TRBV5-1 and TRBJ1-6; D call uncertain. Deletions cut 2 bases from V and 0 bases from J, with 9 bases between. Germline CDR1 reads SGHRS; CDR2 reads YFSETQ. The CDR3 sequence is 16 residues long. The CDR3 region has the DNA TGCGCCAGCAGCTTAGACATCAGCTCCTATAATTCACCCCTCCACTTT. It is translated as CASSLDISSYNSPLHF. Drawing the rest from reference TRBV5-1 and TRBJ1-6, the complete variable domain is KAGVTQTPRYLIKTRGQQVTLSCSPISGHRSVSWYQQTPGQGLQFLFEYFSETQRNKGNFPGRFSGRQFSNSRSEMNVSTLELGDSALYLCASSLDISSYNSPLHFGNGTRLTVT.

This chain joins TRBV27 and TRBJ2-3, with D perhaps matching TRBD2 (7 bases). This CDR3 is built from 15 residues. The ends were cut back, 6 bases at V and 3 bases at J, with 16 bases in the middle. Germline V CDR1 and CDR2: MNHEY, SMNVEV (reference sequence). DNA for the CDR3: TGTGCCAGCAGGTCCTGGGGGGGCGGAACAGATACGCAGTATTTT. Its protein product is CASRSWGGGTDTQYF.

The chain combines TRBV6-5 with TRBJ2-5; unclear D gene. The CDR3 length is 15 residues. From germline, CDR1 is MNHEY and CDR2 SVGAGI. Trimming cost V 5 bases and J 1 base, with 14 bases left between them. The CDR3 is CASSRLSYGQETQYF. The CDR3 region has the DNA TGTGCCAGCAGTCGCTTGTCCTACGGCCAAGAGACCCAGTACTTC.